This TCR beta chain is from a study of blood T cells in healthy people across ages (dated by TCRdb to the mid-2010s). Regarding the research as a whole: In model experiments, roughly one uniquely barcoded TCR beta cDNA molecule per two T cells was captured by template switching. To avoid experimental bias, donors of different ages were distributed randomly across sequencing lanes. Age-related changes in TCR beta repertoire diversity were measured in the study by deep sequencing normalized with unique cDNA molecular identifiers. The study analyzed two additional independent replicas of 1 million unique cDNA reads from the same blood draw for two donors, one aged 18 to 30 and one aged 80 or older. Four age groups were formed from the donors: young (average about 15 years), middle-aged (approximately 39), aged (62) and long-lived (82). On the study overall, not on this receptor specifically: The CMV infection status of donors was not known, potentially confounding age-related changes in expanded clonotypes. There was a strong correlation between observed TCR beta diversity and the percentage of naive T cells measured by flow cytometry. As age increased, observed TCR beta diversity per million T cells dropped in a roughly linear way, and a significant reduction was already evident by age 40. Total diversity estimates from one million sequenced T cells were considered lower bounds and underestimates. Compared with the aged group, more naive CD4+ T cells, fewer expanded clones and increased TCR diversity were shown by the long-lived group, suggesting age selection. Since profiling was done on bulk unsorted PBMCs, naive and antigen-experienced compartments could not be conclusively compared.

The CDR3 numbers 11 residues from cysteine through phenylalanine. Only the CDR3 region is kept as DNA, spanning 33 bases read in frame from base 1. Trimming takes 3 bases from V and 5 bases from J, and the germline ends sit 3 bases apart. The donors were roughly 38 Caucasian individuals from Russia, aged 6 to 90 years, who were systemically healthy. Each donor gave approximately 9.4 milliliters of peripheral blood, drawn into EDTA-treated Vacutainer tubes. PBMCs were isolated by Ficoll-Paque density-gradient centrifugation, with at least 7 million obtained per sample. Total RNA, at least 6 micrograms per sample, was extracted from PBMCs with Trizol reagent. Naive CD45RAhigh/CD27high T cell percentages were measured by flow cytometry on a PBMC aliquot from every donor. Libraries came from 5' RACE. The sequencer listed for this sample is Illumina HiSeq 2500. A second PCR of roughly 6 to 11 cycles was performed with a sample-barcoded 5' primer and a J-beta primer mix. A template-switch 5' adaptor carrying 12 random nucleotides introduced a unique molecular identifier onto each TCR beta cDNA molecule. At least 2.5 million CDR3-containing paired-end reads were obtained from each sample. First-strand cDNA was synthesized from all RNA with the Mint cDNA synthesis kit, primed by a TRBC-specific oligonucleotide. All cDNA was treated with uracil-DNA glycosylase and then went through a first 18-cycle PCR with the universal primers M1SS and BC2_uni_R. The paper's processing steps were these. Normalization of each sample was performed by random selection of 1 million high-quality reads, each carrying a distinct molecular identifier. Reads with shared molecular identifiers were discarded instead of being binned into consensus sequences. MiTCR, run with a Q25 quality threshold and the strictest error-elimination algorithm, handled CDR3 identification, clonotype clustering and error correction. A nonparametric unseen species model with Euler transformation was used to estimate a lower bound on total TCR beta diversity. The raw public data were reprocessed by TCRdb itself: fastp quality trimming at Q25, MiXCR clonotype calling, in-frame beta chains only. Each CDR3 protein gets just one entry, which takes the most common genes and DNA from the rows behind it. What appears here as the V and J calls and clone size reflects TCRdb's work, not the paper's. A total of about 320,000 distinct CDR3 sequences appear in this sample, 25% to 30% of them only once. In total, the top ten clones hold 25% to 30% of the sample.

This clonotype occurred many times. Its antigen specificity is not known. Per-base qualities were not stored, and no clone one base away is much larger. The sequencing sample was made of blood. The rearranged chain carries TRBV12-3 or TRBV12-4 and TRBJ2-3; no D gene call is confident. This receptor was identified in a woman aged 70-85 years in good health. The CDR3 reads as follows: CASSFKDTQYF. Read as DNA, the sequence is TGTGCCAGCAGTTTTAAAGATACGCAGTATTTT.